These 5 T cell receptor beta chains were sequenced from one sample in a study of T cells after yellow fever vaccination. TCRdb fed the 5' RACE reads into MiXCR, producing one record per CDR3 protein. The table lists 200,000 or so distinct CDR3 sequences, more than 6.5% of them singletons. The specimen was CD4+ T cells sorted from PBMCs, collected on the day of the yellow fever booster vaccination. The receptor source for this set is a man aged 30 to 39 who received the YFV17D yellow fever vaccine.

The CDR3 sequence: CSALGQGLQYF. Written as DNA, the CDR3 is TGCAGTGCCCTTGGACAGGGGTTGCAGTATTTT. This rearrangement joins TRBV20-1 to TRBJ2-3; the match to TRBD1 covers 9 bases. The germline V gene encodes CDR1 DFQATT and CDR2 SNEGSKA (reference sequence). This CDR3 comprises 11 residues. The trim removed 6 bases at V and 11 bases at J, leaving 6 bases unmatched.

This clonotype has just one count. An end of the junction differs from the germline gene, which may be a read error. The chain uses TRBV29-1 and TRBJ2-5; 8 bases are a match to TRBD1. The CDR3 contains 15 residues. Germline loops: CDR1 SQVTM, CDR2 ANQGSEA. CDR3 protein: CSVEPADRGEEPQYF. In DNA form, the CDR3 reads TGCAGCGTTGAACCCGCAGACAGGGGTGAAGAGCCCCAGTACTTC.

The V gene is TRBV3-1, the J gene TRBJ2-7; weak D call: TRBD2 (6 bases). The CDR3 length is 15 residues. The V and J ends lost 0 bases and 4 bases respectively, with 13 bases between them. Germline assignment: CDR1 LGHDT and CDR2 YNNKEL (reference sequence). CDR3 sequence (DNA): TGTGCCAGCAGCCAAGACATAGCGGCGAGGTACGAGCAGTACTTC. It encodes CASSQDIAARYEQYF.

This clonotype was counted between two and nine times. The chain links TRBV6-2 or TRBV6-3 to TRBJ2-1; 11 nucleotides align to TRBD2. Germline V gene data show CDR1 as MNHEY and CDR2 as SVGEGT. CDR3 size: 15 residues. Trimming at V came to 6 bases and at J to 4 bases, leaving 5 bases not matched to a gene. The CDR3: CASRLAGVQYNEQFF. DNA of the CDR3: TGTGCCAGCAGACTAGCGGGAGTGCAGTACAATGAGCAGTTCTTC.

The gene calls are TRBV7-9 and TRBJ2-4, with D possibly being TRBD2 (6 bases). The length of the CDR3 is 16 residues. The V gene's germline CDR1 is SEHNR and CDR2 FQNEAQ (reference sequence). The V gene lost 3 bases and the J gene lost 1 base, with 13 bases spanning the gap. The CDR3 nucleotides are TGTGCCAGCAGCTTGTGGAGGGATACGGCCAAAAACATTCAGTACTTC. Its translation: CASSLWRDTAKNIQYF.